What follows are 15 T cell receptor beta chains derived from one specimen sequenced in a study of T cell repertoires in cytomegalovirus infection. TCRdb re-called the reads through MiXCR, storing one row per CDR3 protein. The data hold 150,000 to 200,000 distinct CDR3 sequences, with approximately 19% observed a single time. The sample comprised PBMCs. The receptors stem from a human donor in good health (CMV status not recorded). Some clones in this sample may be carry-over from other donors' samples.

This clonotype was detected only a few times. The chain is built from TRBV5-4 and TRBJ2-3; a weak D match, TRBD2 (5 bases). This CDR3 has 13 amino acids. Between the trimmed V and J ends, which lost 4 bases and 6 bases, there was a span of 12 bases. Per the germline V gene, CDR1 is SGHNT and CDR2 is YYREEE (reference sequence). The CDR3, as DNA: TGTGCCAGCAGCCACTCCGGGGAGGATACGCAGTATTTT. It codes for CASSHSGEDTQYF.

The table lists this clonotype with a few counts. The chain combines TRBV7-3 with TRBJ2-6; D might be TRBD1 or TRBD2, each matching 5 bases. Per germline, CDR1 SGHTA and CDR2 FQGTGA. The V end lost 5 bases, the J end lost 0 bases, and 8 bases lay between the germline ends. The CDR3 runs to 15 residues. In DNA form, the CDR3 reads TGTGCCAGCAGCAAAGGGACCTCTGGGGCCAACGTCCTGACTTTC. The encoded protein is CASSKGTSGANVLTF.

A few counts support this clonotype. The junction shows a germline mismatch at one end, possibly a read error. This chain links TRBV6-1 with TRBJ2-4; D perhaps matches TRBD2 (5 bases). Germline assignment: CDR1 MNHNS and CDR2 SASEGT. The CDR3 runs 12 residues. The CDR3 here is CASREGSGIQYF. The CDR3 region has the DNA TGTGCCAGCAGGGAAGGGAGCGGCATTCAGTACTTC.

This chain connects TRBV27 to TRBJ2-3; 8 positions match TRBD1. The CDR3 extends over 14 amino acids. The J segment lost 2 bases and the V segment lost 9 bases, leaving 7 bases of the junction unmatched. CDR1 and CDR2 (germline): MNHEY, SMNVEV (reference sequence). The CDR3 sequence: CARPTGGVTDTQYF. DNA of the CDR3: TGTGCCAGACCAACAGGGGGAGTCACAGATACGCAGTATTTT.

This chain links TRBV7-2 with TRBJ1-5; no firm D call. The germline gives CDR1 SGHTA, CDR2 FQGNSA. CDR3 length equals 14 residues. Trimming stripped 1 base from V and 3 bases from J, with 7 bases between. The CDR3 bases are TGTGCCAGCAGCTTAGACGGAATCAATCAGCCCCAGCATTTT. Encoded protein: CASSLDGINQPQHF.

This clonotype was detected a few times. V usage is TRBV6-2 or TRBV6-3 and J usage is TRBJ2-2; D remains ambiguous. The CDR3 has 14 amino acids. V lost 4 bases and J lost 1, with 7 bases in between. Germline CDR1 and CDR2: MNHEY and SVGEGT. CDR3 coding DNA: TGTGCCAGCAGTTTGGGGATGAACACCGGGGAGCTGTTTTTT. Translation gives CASSLGMNTGELFF.

This clonotype appeared many times. This chain joins TRBV4-1 and TRBJ2-7; 12 bases are shared with TRBD2. The CDR3 is made up of 18 amino acids. The V segment lost 1 base and the J segment 4 bases; nucleotides outside the gene matches: 11. Germline-derived CDR1 and CDR2 are MGHRA and YSYEKL. CDR3 loop: CASSQVLAGGPTPYEQYF. The DNA for the CDR3 is TGCGCCAGCAGCCAAGTTCTAGCGGGAGGGCCTACCCCTTACGAGCAGTACTTC.

This clonotype turned up a few times. The gene calls are TRBV12-3 or TRBV12-4 and TRBJ2-2, with D perhaps TRBD2 (5 bases). V was shortened by 2 bases and J by 4 bases, with 8 bases between the two germline ends. The CDR3 is 14 amino acids. The CDR3, as DNA: TGTGCCAGCAGTTTAAGGGAGACCACCGGGGAGCTGTTTTTT. It is translated as CASSLRETTGELFF.

This clonotype was seen ten or more times. The rearrangement uses TRBV7-9 and TRBJ2-1, with D perhaps TRBD2 (6 bases). V gave up 5 bases and J gave up 0 bases, with 11 bases separating them. Germline V gene sequence: CDR1 SEHNR, CDR2 FQNEAQ (reference sequence). CDR3 length equals 15 residues. The CDR3 bases are TGTGCCAGCAGCCCCGGAGCGGGCTCCTACAATGAGCAGTTCTTC. Residues: CASSPGAGSYNEQFF.

The chain couples TRBV11-3 to TRBJ2-3; D not resolved. Germline CDR1 SGHNT, CDR2 YENEEA. V lost 0 bases and J lost 5, with 12 bases in between. This CDR3 spans 15 amino acids. CDR3 protein: CASSLEFPDRDTQYF. The CDR3, as DNA: TGTGCCAGCAGCTTAGAATTCCCCGACCGAGATACGCAGTATTTT.

This clonotype was observed at least ten times. The chain has TRBV7-2 and TRBJ1-5, with D tentatively TRBD1 (5 bases). The germline V gene has CDR1 SGHTA and CDR2 FQGNSA. This CDR3 is built from 14 residues. V was clipped by 1 base and J by 8 bases, with 12 bases between them. In nucleotides, the CDR3 is TGTGCCAGCAGCTTAGGGGCAGGGAGGGAGCCCCAGCATTTT. It specifies CASSLGAGREPQHF.

The chain has TRBV19 and TRBJ2-1, with 9 bases that match TRBD1. The CDR3 runs to 16 residues. Germline CDR1 reads LNHDA; CDR2 reads SQIVND (reference sequence). V lost 7 bases, J lost 4 bases, and 11 bases stayed unmatched. The DNA of the CDR3 is TGTGCCAGTACCACGCCCCGGGGACAGGGTTACAATGAGCAGTTCTTC. Translated: CASTTPRGQGYNEQFF.

A word on this clonotype: One end of the junction is discordant with germline, which a read error may explain. V usage is TRBV6-1 and J usage is TRBJ1-5; 8 bases line up with TRBD1. Germline values: CDR1 MNHNS, CDR2 SASEGT. CDR3 length: 14 residues. CDR3 region: CSSSPWTGHQPQHF. In DNA, the CDR3 is TGTTCCAGCAGTCCTTGGACAGGGCATCAGCCCCAGCATTTT.

Note on this clonotype: A read error may explain this, as a much larger clone is one base away. CDR3 sequence (DNA): TGTGACAGCAGCTTACTTGACAGGAATTCACCCCTCCACTTT. Translation gives CDSSLLDRNSPLHF. The J gene is TRBJ1-6, the V gene TRBV12-3 or TRBV12-4; D perhaps matches TRBD1 (6 bases). There are 14 residues in the CDR3.

The J gene is TRBJ2-1, the V gene TRBV27; TRBD2 aligns across 7 bases. In germline, CDR1 is MNHEY, CDR2 SMNVEV (reference sequence). V shed 6 bases and J 8 bases; nucleotides not matched to a gene: 4. The CDR3 has 12 amino acids. As DNA, the CDR3 is TGTGCCAGCAGGGGCGGGAGAGATGAGCAGTTCTTC. Its protein product is CASRGGRDEQFF.